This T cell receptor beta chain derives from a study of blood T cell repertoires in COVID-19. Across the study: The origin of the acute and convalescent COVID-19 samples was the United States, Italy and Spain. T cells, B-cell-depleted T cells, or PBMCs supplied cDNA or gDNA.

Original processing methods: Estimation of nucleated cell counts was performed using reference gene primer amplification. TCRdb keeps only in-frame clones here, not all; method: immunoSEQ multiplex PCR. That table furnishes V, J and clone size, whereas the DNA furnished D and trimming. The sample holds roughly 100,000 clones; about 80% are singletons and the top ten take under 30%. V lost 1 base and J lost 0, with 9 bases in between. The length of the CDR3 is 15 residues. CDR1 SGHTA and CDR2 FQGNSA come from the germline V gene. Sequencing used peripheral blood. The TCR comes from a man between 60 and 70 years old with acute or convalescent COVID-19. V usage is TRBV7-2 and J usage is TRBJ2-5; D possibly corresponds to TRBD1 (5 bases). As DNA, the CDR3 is TGTGCCAGCAGCTTAGTGCAGGGCTACCAAGAGACCCAGTACTTC. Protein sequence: CASSLVQGYQETQYF. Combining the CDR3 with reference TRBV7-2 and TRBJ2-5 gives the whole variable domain GAGVSQSPSNKVTEKGKDVELRCDPISGHTALYWYRQSLGQGLEFLIYFQGNSAPDKSGLPSDRFSAERTGGSVSTLTIQRTQQEDSAVYLCASSLVQGYQETQYFGPGTRLLVL.